This T cell receptor (beta chain) was captured by sequencing in a study of blood T cell repertoires in COVID-19. Libraries were prepared by immunoSEQ multiplex PCR; TCRdb keeps only in-frame clonotypes and omits some of them. The sample lists approximately 240,000 clones; roughly nine tenths were seen once. The sample was PBMCs or T cells enriched from blood (not recorded which). The sequence was collected from a woman in her thirties with acute COVID-19.

This CDR3 reads CARTPGTPNEKLFF. CDR3 bases: TGTGCCAGGACACCCGGGACACCTAATGAAAAACTGTTTTTT. The genes are TRBV21-1 and TRBJ1-4; the table names TRBD1, a call not compared with the DNA. TRBV21-1 is marked as a pseudogene. The CDR3 loop spans 14 amino acids.